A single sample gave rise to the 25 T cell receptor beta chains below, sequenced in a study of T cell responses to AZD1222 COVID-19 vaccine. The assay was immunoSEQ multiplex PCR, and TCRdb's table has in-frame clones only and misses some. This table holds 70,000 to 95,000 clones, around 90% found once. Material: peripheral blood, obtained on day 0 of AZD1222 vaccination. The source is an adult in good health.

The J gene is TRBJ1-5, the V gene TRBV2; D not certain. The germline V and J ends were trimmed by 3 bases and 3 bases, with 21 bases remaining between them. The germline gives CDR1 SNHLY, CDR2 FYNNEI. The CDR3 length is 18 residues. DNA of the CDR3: TGTGCCAGCAGTGATGGCCTGGGCTCCGCAGGTACCAATCAGCCCCAGCATTTT. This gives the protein CASSDGLGSAGTNQPQHF.

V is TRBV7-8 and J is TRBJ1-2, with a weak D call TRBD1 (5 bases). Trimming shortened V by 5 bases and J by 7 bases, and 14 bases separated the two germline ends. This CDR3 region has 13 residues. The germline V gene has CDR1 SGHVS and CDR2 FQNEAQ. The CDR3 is CASSLDRWGGYTF. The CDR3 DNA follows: TGTGCCAGCAGCCTCGACAGATGGGGTGGCTACACCTTC.

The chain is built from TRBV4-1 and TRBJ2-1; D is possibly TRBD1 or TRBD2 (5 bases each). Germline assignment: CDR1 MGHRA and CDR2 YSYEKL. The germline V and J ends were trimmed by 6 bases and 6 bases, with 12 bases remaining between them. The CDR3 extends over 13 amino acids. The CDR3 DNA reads TGCGCCAGCAGTCCATTTGGGGGCAATGAGCAGTTCTTC. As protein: CASSPFGGNEQFF.

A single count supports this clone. The CDR3 spells CASSSTPGLAGTGELFF. Here the CDR3 DNA reads TGTGCCAGCAGCTCGACCCCGGGACTAGCGGGAACCGGGGAGCTGTTTTTT. The chain uses TRBV7-9 and TRBJ2-2; 13 positions match TRBD2. Germline trimming cut 4 bases from V and 5 bases from J; bases unmatched to any gene: 7. The CDR3 has 17 residues. In germline, CDR1 is SEHNR, CDR2 FQNEAQ (reference sequence).

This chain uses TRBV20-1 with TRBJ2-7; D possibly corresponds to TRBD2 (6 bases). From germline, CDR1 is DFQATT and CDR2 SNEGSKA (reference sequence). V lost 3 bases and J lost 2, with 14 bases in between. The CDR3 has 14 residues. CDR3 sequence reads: CSASYRDFTYEQYF. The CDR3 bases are TGCAGTGCTAGTTACCGGGACTTTACCTACGAGCAGTACTTC.

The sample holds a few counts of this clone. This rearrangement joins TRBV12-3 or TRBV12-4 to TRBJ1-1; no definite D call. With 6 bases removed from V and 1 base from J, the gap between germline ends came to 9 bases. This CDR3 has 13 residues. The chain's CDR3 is CASSETANTEAFF. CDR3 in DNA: TGTGCCAGCAGCGAAACGGCGAACACTGAAGCTTTCTTT.

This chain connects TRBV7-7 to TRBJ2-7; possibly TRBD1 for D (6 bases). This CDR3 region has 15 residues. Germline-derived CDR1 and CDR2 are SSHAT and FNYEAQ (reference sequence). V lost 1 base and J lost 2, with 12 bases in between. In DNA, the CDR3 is TGTGCCAGCAGCTTAGGCAGGGGCCGGGCCTACGAGCAGTACTTC. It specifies CASSLGRGRAYEQYF.

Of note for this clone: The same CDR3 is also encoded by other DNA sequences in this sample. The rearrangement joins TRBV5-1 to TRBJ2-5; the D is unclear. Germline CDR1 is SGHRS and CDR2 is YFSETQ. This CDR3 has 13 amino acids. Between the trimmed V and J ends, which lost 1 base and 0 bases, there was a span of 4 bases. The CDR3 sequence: CASSLQDQETQYF. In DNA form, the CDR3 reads TGCGCCAGCAGCTTGCAGGACCAAGAGACCCAGTACTTC.

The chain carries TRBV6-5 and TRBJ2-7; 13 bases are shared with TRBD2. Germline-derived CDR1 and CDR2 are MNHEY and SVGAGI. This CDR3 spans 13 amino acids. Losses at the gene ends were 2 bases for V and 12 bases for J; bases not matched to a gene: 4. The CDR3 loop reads CASSYGLAGEWYF. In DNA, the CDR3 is TGTGCCAGCAGTTACGGACTAGCGGGAGAGTGGTACTTC.

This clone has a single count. DNA for the CDR3: TGTGCCAGCGGGGAACCGGGACGGATCTACTACGAGCAGTACTTC. This gives the protein CASGEPGRIYYEQYF. This rearrangement joins TRBV5-7 to TRBJ2-7, with D tentatively TRBD1 or TRBD2 (5 bases each). TRBV5-7 belongs to the ORF category, with a function that is uncertain. The CDR3 sequence is 15 residues long. V was shortened by 7 bases and J by 3 bases, with 20 bases between the two germline ends.

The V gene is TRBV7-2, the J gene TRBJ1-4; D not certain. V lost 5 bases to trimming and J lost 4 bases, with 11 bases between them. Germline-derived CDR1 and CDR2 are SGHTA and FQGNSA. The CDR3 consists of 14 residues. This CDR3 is CASSPTPVNEKLFF. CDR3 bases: TGTGCCAGCAGCCCGACTCCTGTTAATGAAAAACTGTTTTTT.

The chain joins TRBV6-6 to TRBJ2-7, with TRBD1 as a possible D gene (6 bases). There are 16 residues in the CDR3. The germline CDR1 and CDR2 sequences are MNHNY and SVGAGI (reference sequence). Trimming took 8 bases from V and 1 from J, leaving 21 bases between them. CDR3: CASFQGPGERSYEQYF. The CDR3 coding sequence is TGTGCCAGCTTTCAGGGTCCAGGGGAAAGATCCTACGAGCAGTACTTC.

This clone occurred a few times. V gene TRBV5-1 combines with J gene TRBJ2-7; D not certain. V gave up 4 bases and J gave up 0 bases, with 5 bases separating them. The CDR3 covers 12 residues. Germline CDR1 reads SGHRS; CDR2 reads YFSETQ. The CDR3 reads CASSQTSYEQYF. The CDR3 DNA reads TGCGCCAGCAGCCAGACCTCCTACGAGCAGTACTTC. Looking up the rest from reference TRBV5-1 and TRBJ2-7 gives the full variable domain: KAGVTQTPRYLIKTRGQQVTLSCSPISGHRSVSWYQQTPGQGLQFLFEYFSETQRNKGNFPGRFSGRQFSNSRSEMNVSTLELGDSALYLCASSQTSYEQYFGPGTRLTVT.

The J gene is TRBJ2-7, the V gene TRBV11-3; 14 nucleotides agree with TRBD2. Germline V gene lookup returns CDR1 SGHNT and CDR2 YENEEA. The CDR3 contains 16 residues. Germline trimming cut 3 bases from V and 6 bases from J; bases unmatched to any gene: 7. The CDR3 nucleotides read TGTGCCAGCAGCTTTCCGGGACTAGCGGGGGTGGGCGAGCAGTACTTC. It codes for CASSFPGLAGVGEQYF. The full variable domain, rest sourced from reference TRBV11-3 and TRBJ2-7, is EAGVVQSPRYKIIEKKQPVAFWCNPISGHNTLYWYLQNLGQGPELLIRYENEEAVDDSQLPKDRFSAERLKGVDSTLKIQPAELGDSAVYLCASSFPGLAGVGEQYFGPGTRLTVT.

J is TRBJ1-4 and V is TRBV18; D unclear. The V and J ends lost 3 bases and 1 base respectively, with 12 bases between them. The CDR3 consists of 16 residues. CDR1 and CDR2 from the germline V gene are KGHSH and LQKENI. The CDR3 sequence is CASSPPFGGTNEKLFF. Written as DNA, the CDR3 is TGTGCCAGCTCACCCCCCTTTGGTGGAACTAATGAAAAACTGTTTTTT. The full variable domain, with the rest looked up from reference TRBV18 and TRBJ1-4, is NAGVMQNPRHLVRRRGQEARLRCSPMKGHSHVYWYRQLPEEGLKFMVYLQKENIIDESGMPKERFSAEFPKEGPSILRIQQVVRGDSAAYFCASSPPFGGTNEKLFFGSGTQLSVL.

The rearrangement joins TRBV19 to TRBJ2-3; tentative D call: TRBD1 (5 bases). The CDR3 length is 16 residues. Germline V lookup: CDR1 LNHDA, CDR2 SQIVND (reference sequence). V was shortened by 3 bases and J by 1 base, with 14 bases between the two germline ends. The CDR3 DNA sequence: TGTGCCAGTAGTATCTATCTCCAAGGGGGCACAGATACGCAGTATTTT. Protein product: CASSIYLQGGTDTQYF.

CDR3 sequence (DNA): TGTGCCAGCAGTCTCGGCAGGGACAATCAGCCCCAGCATTTT. It specifies CASSLGRDNQPQHF. The chain has TRBV27 and TRBJ1-5; a weak D match, TRBD1 (5 bases). The germline V gene has CDR1 MNHEY and CDR2 SMNVEV (reference sequence). The CDR3 consists of 14 residues. Trimming shortened V by 5 bases and J by 3 bases, and 11 bases separated the two germline ends.

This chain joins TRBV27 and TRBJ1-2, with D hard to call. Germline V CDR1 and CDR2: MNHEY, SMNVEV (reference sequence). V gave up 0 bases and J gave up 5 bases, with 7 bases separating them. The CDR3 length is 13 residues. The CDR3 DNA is TGTGCCAGCAGTTTATCGGACCGGTATGGCTACACCTTC. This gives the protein CASSLSDRYGYTF.

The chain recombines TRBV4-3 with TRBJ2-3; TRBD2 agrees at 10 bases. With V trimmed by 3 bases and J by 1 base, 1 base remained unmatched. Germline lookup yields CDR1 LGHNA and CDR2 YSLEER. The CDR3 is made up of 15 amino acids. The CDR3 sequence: CASSQSGRGTDTQYF. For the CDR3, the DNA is TGCGCCAGCAGCCAGAGCGGGAGGGGCACAGATACGCAGTATTTT.

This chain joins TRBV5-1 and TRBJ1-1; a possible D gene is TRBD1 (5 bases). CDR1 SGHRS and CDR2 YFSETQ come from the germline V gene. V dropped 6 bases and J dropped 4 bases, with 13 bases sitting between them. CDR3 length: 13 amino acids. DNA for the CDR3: TGCGCCAGCATGTGGGACCTAGGCACTGAAGCTTTCTTT. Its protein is CASMWDLGTEAFF.

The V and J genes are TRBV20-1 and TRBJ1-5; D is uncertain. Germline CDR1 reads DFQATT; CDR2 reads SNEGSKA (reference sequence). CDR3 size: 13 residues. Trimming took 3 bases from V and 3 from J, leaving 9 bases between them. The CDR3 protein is CSASGRINQPQHF. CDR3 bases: TGCAGTGCTAGTGGCAGGATCAATCAGCCCCAGCATTTT.

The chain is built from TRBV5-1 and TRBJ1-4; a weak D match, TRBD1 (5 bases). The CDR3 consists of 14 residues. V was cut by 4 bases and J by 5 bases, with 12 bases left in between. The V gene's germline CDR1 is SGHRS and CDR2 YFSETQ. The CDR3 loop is CASSTGTLNEKLFF. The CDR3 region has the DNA TGCGCCAGCAGCACTGGGACCCTAAATGAAAAACTGTTTTTT.

This chain's CDR3 is CARGSGGRTDTQYF. The CDR3 bases are TGTGCCAGGGGGAGTGGAGGCCGCACAGATACGCAGTATTTT. This chain joins TRBV2 and TRBJ2-3; a possible D gene is TRBD2 (5 bases). V lost 9 bases, J lost 1 base, and 14 bases lay in between. This CDR3 is 14 amino acids long. Germline V CDR1 and CDR2: SNHLY, FYNNEI.

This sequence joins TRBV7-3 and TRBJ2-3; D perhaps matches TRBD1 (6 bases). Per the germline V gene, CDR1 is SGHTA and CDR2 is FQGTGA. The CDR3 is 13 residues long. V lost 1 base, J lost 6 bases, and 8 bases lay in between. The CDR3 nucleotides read TGTGCCAGCAGCTTAAGAGACAGGGATACGCAGTATTTT. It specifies CASSLRDRDTQYF.

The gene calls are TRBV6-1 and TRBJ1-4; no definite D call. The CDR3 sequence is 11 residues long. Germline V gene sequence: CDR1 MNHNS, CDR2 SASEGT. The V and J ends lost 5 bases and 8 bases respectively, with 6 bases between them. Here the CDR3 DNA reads TGTGCCAGCAGTAGACAAGAAAAACTGTTTTTT. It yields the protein CASSRQEKLFF.